What follows describes a single TCR beta chain. The target antigen is unknown. A multiplex PCR was run with 60 Vbeta primers and 13 Jbeta primers. TCRdb's table, derived via immunoSEQ multiplex PCR, lists solely in-frame clones and lacks some. The data hold roughly 150,000 clones, with around 80% observed a single time. These data belong to a study of cytomegalovirus exposure and HLA in healthy donors. Study-level results: Prediction of most subjects' HLA-A and HLA-B alleles by TCR beta sequences was reportedly accurate.

The V end lost 8 bases, the J end lost 1 base, and 11 bases lay between the germline ends. The CDR3 is made up of 13 amino acids. CDR1 and CDR2 (germline): SGHDN, FVKESK. V gene TRBV14 combines with J gene TRBJ1-2; D is unresolved. The source of this sequence is a man aged 25 to 40 in good health. The specimen sequenced was PBMCs. This chain's CDR3 is CASLGSLNYGYTF. CDR3 in DNA: TGTGCCAGCTTGGGCAGTCTTAACTATGGCTACACCTTC.